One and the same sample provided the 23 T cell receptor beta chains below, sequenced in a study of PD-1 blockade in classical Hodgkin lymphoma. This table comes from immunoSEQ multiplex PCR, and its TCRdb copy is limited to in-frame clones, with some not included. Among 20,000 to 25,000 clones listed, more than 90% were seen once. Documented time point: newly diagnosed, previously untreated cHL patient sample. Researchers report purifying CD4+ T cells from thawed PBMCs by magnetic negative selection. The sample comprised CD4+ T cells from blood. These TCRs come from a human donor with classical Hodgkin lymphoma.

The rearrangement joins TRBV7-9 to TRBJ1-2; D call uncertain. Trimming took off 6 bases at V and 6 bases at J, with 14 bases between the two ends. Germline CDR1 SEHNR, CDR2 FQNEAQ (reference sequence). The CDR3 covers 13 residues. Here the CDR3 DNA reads TGTGCCAGCAGTACTTCCCGCACGGATGGCTACACCTTC. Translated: CASSTSRTDGYTF.

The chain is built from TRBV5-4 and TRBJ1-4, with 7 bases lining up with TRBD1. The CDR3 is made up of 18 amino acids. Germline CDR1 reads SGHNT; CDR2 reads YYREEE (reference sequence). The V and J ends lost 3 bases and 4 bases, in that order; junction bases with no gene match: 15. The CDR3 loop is CASSSGRQGSFINEKLFF. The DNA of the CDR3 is TGTGCCAGCAGCTCGGGAAGACAGGGATCTTTCATTAATGAAAAACTGTTTTTT.

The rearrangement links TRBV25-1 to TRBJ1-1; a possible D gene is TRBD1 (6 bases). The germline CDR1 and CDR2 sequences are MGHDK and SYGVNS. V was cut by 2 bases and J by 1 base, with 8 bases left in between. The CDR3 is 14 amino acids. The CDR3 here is CASSEQGPNTEAFF. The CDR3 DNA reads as TGTGCCAGCAGTGAACAGGGGCCGAACACTGAAGCTTTCTTT.

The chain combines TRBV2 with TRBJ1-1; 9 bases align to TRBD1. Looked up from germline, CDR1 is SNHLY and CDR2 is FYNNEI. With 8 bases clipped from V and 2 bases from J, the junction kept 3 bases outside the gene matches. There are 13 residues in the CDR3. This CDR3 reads CASGGQGNTEAFF. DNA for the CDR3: TGTGCCAGCGGGGGACAGGGAAACACTGAAGCTTTCTTT.

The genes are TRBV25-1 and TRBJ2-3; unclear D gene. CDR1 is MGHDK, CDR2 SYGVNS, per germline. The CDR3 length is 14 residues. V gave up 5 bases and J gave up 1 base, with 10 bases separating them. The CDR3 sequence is CASSTSRGTDTQYF. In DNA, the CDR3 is TGTGCCAGCAGTACTTCAAGAGGCACAGATACGCAGTATTTT.

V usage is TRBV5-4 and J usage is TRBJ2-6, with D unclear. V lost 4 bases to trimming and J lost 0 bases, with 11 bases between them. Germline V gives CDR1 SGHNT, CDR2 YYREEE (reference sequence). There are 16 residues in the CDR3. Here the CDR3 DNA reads TGTGCCAGCAGCCGACCTCGGAGCTCTGGGGCCAACGTCCTGACTTTC. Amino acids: CASSRPRSSGANVLTF.

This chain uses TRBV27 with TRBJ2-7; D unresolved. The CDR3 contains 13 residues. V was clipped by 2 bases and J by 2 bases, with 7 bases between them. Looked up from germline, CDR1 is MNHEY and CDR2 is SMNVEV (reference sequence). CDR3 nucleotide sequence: TGTGCCAGCAGTTTACAGCGCACCTACGAGCAGTACTTC. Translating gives CASSLQRTYEQYF.

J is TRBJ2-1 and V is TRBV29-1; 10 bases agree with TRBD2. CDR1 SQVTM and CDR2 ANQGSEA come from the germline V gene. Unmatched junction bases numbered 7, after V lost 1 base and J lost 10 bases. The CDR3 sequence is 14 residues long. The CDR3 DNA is TGCAGCGTTGAAGCTAGCGGGGGAGTAAGGGAGCAGTTCTTC. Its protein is CSVEASGGVREQFF.

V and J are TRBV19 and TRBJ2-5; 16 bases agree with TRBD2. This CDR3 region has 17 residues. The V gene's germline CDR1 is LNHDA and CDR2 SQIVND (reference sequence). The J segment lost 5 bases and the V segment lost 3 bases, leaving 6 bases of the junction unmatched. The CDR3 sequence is CASSIGTSGRGAETQYF. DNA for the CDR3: TGTGCCAGTAGTATCGGGACTAGCGGGAGGGGTGCGGAGACCCAGTACTTC.

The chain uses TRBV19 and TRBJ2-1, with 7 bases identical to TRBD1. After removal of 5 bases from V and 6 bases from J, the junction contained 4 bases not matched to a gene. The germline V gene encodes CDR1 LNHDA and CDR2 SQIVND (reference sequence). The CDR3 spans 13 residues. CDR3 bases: TGTGCCAGTAGTCCTACAGGGGTCAATGAGCAGTTCTTC. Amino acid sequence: CASSPTGVNEQFF.

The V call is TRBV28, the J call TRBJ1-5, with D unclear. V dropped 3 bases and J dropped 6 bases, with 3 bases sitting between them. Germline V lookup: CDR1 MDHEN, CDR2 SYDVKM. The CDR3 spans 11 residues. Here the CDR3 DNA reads TGTGCCAGCAGTTTTGGTCAGCCCCAGCATTTT. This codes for CASSFGQPQHF.

Here the CDR3 DNA reads TGTGCCAGCAGTTCCGGACAGGGAATCCGGGATGGCTACACCTTC. Its translation: CASSSGQGIRDGYTF. The chain combines TRBV27 with TRBJ1-2; 8 positions agree with TRBD1. The CDR3 is made up of 15 amino acids. From germline, CDR1 is MNHEY and CDR2 SMNVEV (reference sequence). Trimming at V came to 4 bases and at J to 6 bases, leaving 10 bases not matched to a gene.

The CDR3 DNA sequence: TGTGCCAGCAGTGGACAGGTCTACGAGCAGTACTTC. Protein product: CASSGQVYEQYF. The chain uses TRBV2 and TRBJ2-7, with a tentative D call TRBD1 (6 bases). The CDR3 spans 12 residues. Germline V gene lookup returns CDR1 SNHLY and CDR2 FYNNEI. Between the trimmed V and J ends, which lost 4 bases and 3 bases, there was a span of 7 bases.

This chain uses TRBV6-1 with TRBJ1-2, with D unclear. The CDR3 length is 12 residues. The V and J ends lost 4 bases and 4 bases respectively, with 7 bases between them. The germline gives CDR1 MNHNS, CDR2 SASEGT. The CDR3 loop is CASSGSFYGYTF. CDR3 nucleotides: TGTGCCAGCAGTGGCAGTTTCTATGGCTACACCTTC.

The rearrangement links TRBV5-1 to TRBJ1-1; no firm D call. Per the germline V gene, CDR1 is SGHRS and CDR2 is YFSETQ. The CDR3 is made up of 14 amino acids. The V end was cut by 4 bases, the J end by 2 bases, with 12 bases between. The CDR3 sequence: CASSPRKSNTEAFF. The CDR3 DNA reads TGCGCCAGCAGCCCCCGAAAGAGCAACACTGAAGCTTTCTTT. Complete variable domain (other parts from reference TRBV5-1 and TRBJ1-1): KAGVTQTPRYLIKTRGQQVTLSCSPISGHRSVSWYQQTPGQGLQFLFEYFSETQRNKGNFPGRFSGRQFSNSRSEMNVSTLELGDSALYLCASSPRKSNTEAFFGQGTRLTVV.

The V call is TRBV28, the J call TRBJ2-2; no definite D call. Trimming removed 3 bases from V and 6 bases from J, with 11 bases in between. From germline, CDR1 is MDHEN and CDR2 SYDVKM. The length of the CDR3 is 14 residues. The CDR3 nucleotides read TGTGCCAGCAGTTTCCGTAGGGCGGCCGGGGAGCTGTTTTTT. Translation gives CASSFRRAAGELFF.

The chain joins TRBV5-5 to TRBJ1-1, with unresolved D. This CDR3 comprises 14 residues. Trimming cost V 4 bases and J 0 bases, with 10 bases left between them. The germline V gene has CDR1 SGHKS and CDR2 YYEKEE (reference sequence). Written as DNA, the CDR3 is TGTGCCAGCAGCCCCTCCGGAATGAACACTGAAGCTTTCTTT. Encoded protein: CASSPSGMNTEAFF.

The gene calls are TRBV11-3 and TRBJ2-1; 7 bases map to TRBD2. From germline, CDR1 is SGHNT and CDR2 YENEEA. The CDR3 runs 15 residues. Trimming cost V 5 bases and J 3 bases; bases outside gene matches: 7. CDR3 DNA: TGTGCCAGCAGCAACGGCGGGGGATTCTACAATGAGCAGTTCTTC. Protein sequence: CASSNGGGFYNEQFF.

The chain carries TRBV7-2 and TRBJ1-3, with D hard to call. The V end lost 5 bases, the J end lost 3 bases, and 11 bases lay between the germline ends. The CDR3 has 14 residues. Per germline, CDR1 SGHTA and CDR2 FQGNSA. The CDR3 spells CASSGDFRGNTIYF. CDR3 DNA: TGTGCCAGCAGCGGCGATTTTCGTGGAAACACCATATATTTT.

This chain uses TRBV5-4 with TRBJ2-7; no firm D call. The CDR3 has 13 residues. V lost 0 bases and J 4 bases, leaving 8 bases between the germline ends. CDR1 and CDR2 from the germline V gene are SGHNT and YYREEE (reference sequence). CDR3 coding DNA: TGTGCCAGCAGCTTGGGCCCAGAATACGAGCAGTACTTC. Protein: CASSLGPEYEQYF.

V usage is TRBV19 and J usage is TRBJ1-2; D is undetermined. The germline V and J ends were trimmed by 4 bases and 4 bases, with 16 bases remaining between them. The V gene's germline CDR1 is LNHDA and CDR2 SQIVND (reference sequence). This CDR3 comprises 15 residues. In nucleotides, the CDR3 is TGTGCCAGTAGTACCAAGCTAAGAAAGACCTATGGCTACACCTTC. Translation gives CASSTKLRKTYGYTF.

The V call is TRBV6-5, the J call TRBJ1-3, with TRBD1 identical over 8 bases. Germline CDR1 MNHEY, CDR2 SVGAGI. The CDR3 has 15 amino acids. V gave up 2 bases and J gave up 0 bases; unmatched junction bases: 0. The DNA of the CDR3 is TGTGCCAGCAGTTACGACAGGGGCTCTGGAAACACCATATATTTT. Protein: CASSYDRGSGNTIYF.

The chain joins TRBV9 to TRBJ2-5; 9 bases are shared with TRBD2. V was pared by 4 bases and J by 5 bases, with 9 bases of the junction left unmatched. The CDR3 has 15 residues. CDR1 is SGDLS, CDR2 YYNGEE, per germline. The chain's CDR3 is CASSPTGLAVETQYF. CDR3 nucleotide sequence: TGTGCCAGCAGCCCAACGGGACTAGCAGTCGAGACCCAGTACTTC.